What follows is one T cell receptor (beta chain) and its context. Its specificity is unknown. This entry belongs to a study of vaccination effects on CD4 cells after COVID-19. Notes on the study in general: There were few convalescent patients in the study and no early post-infection timepoints.

Expansion with viral peptide pools was applied to antigen-specific CD4+ T cells by the ViraFEST assay prior to sequencing. Scientists isolated CD4+ T cells after a roughly ten-day culture period ended. The study found no prior SARS-CoV-2 infection in the vaccine recipients, who tested negative for nucleocapsid antibodies. The length of the CDR3 is 15 residues. V gave up 4 bases and J gave up 6 bases, with 18 bases separating them. Germline V gene lookup returns CDR1 KGHSH and CDR2 LQKENI. The assay was immunoSEQ multiplex PCR, and TCRdb's table has in-frame clones only and misses some. The table includes 62,000 or so clones, 80% detected once.

The material sequenced was CD4+ T cells from PBMCs cultured with SARS-CoV-2 spike peptides, taken before COVID-19 vaccination. V and J are TRBV18 and TRBJ1-1; tentative D call: TRBD1 (6 bases). The origin of this receptor is a human donor who received a COVID-19 vaccine. The CDR3 nucleotides are TGTGCCAGCTCACTAATCAAGGACAGACCGGCTGAAGCTTTCTTT. Its translation: CASSLIKDRPAEAFF.